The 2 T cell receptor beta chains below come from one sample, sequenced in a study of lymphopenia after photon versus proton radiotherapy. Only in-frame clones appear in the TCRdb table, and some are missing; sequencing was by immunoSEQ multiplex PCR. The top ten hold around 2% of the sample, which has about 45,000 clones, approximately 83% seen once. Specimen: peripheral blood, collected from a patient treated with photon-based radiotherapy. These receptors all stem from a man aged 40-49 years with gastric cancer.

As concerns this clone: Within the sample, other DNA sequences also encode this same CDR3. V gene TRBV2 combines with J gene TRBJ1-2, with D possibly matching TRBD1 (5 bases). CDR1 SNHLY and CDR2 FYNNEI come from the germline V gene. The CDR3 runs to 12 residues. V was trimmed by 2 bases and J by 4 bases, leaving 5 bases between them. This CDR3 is CASSETGYGYTF. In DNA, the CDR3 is TGTGCCAGCAGTGAAACAGGCTATGGCTACACCTTC.

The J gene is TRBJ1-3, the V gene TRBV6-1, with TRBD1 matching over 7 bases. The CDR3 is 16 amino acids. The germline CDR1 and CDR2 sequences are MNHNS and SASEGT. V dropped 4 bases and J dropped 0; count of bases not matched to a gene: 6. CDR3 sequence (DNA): TGTGCCAGCAGTGCCGGGGACAGAGCCTCTGGAAACACCATATATTTT. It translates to CASSAGDRASGNTIYF.